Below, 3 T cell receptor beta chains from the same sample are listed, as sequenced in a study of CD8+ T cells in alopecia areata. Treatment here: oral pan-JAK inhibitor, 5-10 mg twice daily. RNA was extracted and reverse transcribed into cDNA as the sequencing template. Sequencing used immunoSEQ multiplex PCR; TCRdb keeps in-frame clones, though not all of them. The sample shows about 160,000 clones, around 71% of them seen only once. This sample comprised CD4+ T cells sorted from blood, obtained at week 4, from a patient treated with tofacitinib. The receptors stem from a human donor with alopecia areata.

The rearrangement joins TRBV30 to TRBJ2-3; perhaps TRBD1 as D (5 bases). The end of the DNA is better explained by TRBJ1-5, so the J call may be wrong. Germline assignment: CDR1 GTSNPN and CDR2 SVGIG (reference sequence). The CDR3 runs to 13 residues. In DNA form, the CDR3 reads TGTGCCTGCTCTCGGAGAGGGGCGGATACGCAGCATTTT. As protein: CACSRRGADTQHF.

The CDR3 region is CASSSTDRGHRNEQFF. Here the CDR3 DNA reads TGTGCCAGCAGCTCAACCGACAGGGGGCACCGCAATGAGCAGTTCTTC. The J gene is TRBJ2-1, the V gene TRBV5-6, with 10 positions matching TRBD1. The CDR3 spans 16 residues. The germline V gene encodes CDR1 SGHDT and CDR2 YYEEEE. V lost 3 bases and J lost 6; bases outside the gene matches: 9.

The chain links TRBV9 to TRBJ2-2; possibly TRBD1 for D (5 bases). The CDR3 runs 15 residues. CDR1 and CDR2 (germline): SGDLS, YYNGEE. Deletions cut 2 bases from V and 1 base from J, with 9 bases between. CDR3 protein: CASSVGHLNTGELFF. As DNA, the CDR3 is TGTGCCAGCAGCGTCGGACACTTGAACACCGGGGAGCTGTTTTTT.